One and the same sample provided the 13 T cell receptor beta chains below, sequenced in a study of T cell responses to AZD1222 COVID-19 vaccine. The protocol was immunoSEQ multiplex PCR, while the TCRdb copy is restricted to in-frame clones and leaves out a portion. The table includes about 60,000 clones, just over 90% detected once. The starting material was peripheral blood, obtained 28 days after the second dose of the MenACWY control vaccine. These receptor sequences come from an adult who received the MenACWY meningococcal vaccine as a control.

The chain is built from TRBV19 and TRBJ2-1, with D perhaps TRBD1 (5 bases). This CDR3 comprises 12 residues. Germline V gene data show CDR1 as LNHDA and CDR2 as SQIVND (reference sequence). The V and J ends lost 7 bases and 6 bases respectively, with 10 bases between them. This CDR3 reads CASKSQGNEQFF. The CDR3 DNA reads as TGTGCCAGTAAATCCCAGGGCAATGAGCAGTTCTTC.

The rearrangement joins TRBV30 to TRBJ1-2; D remains ambiguous. Germline V gene data show CDR1 as GTSNPN and CDR2 as SVGIG (reference sequence). The V end lost 5 bases, the J end lost 4 bases, and 5 bases lay between the germline ends. The CDR3 spans 10 residues. In nucleotides, the CDR3 is TGTGCCTGGGGTACCTATGGCTACACCTTC. It specifies CAWGTYGYTF.

The rearrangement links TRBV11-3 to TRBJ2-1; 7 bases align to TRBD1. This CDR3 comprises 12 residues. Germline loops: CDR1 SGHNT, CDR2 YENEEA. Trimming took 5 bases from V and 8 from J; bases not matched to a gene: 3. This chain's CDR3 is CASSQTGYEQFF. CDR3 DNA: TGTGCCAGCAGCCAGACAGGGTATGAGCAGTTCTTC. Filled out from reference TRBV11-3 and TRBJ2-1, the complete variable domain reads EAGVVQSPRYKIIEKKQPVAFWCNPISGHNTLYWYLQNLGQGPELLIRYENEEAVDDSQLPKDRFSAERLKGVDSTLKIQPAELGDSAVYLCASSQTGYEQFFGPGTRLTVL.

The J gene is TRBJ2-1, the V gene TRBV2; 9 nucleotides agree with TRBD2. Looked up from germline, CDR1 is SNHLY and CDR2 is FYNNEI. CDR3 size: 15 residues. After removal of 0 bases from V and 4 bases from J, the junction contained 1 base not matched to a gene. CDR3 sequence reads: CASSEATSGYNEQFF. Written as DNA, the CDR3 is TGTGCCAGCAGTGAAGCGACTAGCGGTTACAATGAGCAGTTCTTC.

This chain links TRBV2 with TRBJ1-5; D gene uncertain. Germline lookup yields CDR1 SNHLY and CDR2 FYNNEI. Trimming left V 3 bases short and J 6 bases short, with 9 bases between. The CDR3 totals 13 residues. CDR3 loop: CASSDGWSQPQHF. CDR3 in DNA: TGTGCCAGCAGTGATGGATGGAGTCAGCCCCAGCATTTT.

V and J are TRBV7-2 and TRBJ2-1; D call uncertain. The CDR3 consists of 13 residues. The V gene's germline CDR1 is SGHTA and CDR2 FQGNSA. The V end was cut by 11 bases, the J end by 7 bases, with 18 bases between. The CDR3 loop is CAATVLRGNEQFF. The CDR3 DNA is TGTGCCGCGACGGTTCTCCGCGGAAATGAGCAGTTCTTC.

The chain couples TRBV29-1 to TRBJ2-2, with a tentative D call TRBD2 (5 bases). Per the germline V gene, CDR1 is SQVTM and CDR2 is ANQGSEA. V was shortened by 6 bases and J by 4 bases, with 12 bases between the two germline ends. This CDR3 contains 13 residues. The CDR3 protein is CSVLREPTGELFF. Here the CDR3 DNA reads TGCAGCGTATTGAGGGAACCCACCGGGGAGCTGTTTTTT.

J is TRBJ1-2 and V is TRBV11-2; TRBD1 aligns across 11 bases. With 0 bases clipped from V and 6 bases from J, the junction kept 9 bases outside the gene matches. Germline V gene lookup returns CDR1 SGHAT and CDR2 FQNNGV. The CDR3 has 17 amino acids. The CDR3 region is CASSLEPGTGGSNGYTF. CDR3 nucleotide sequence: TGTGCCAGCAGCTTAGAACCCGGGACAGGGGGGTCGAATGGCTACACCTTC.

The chain links TRBV5-5 to TRBJ1-5; D is undetermined. The V gene's germline CDR1 is SGHKS and CDR2 YYEKEE (reference sequence). CDR3 length: 13 residues. Trimming cost V 1 base and J 5 bases, with 7 bases left between them. CDR3 sequence (DNA): TGTGCCAGCAGCTTGCGGTCCGATCAGCCCCAGCATTTT. Protein: CASSLRSDQPQHF.

This chain links TRBV3-1 (or the pseudogene TRBV3-2) with TRBJ2-3, with 11 bases identical to TRBD2. V shed 1 base, J shed 6 bases, and the junction held 3 bases outside the gene matches. There are 15 residues in the CDR3. Germline V gives CDR1 LGHDT, CDR2 YNNKEL (reference sequence). The CDR3 protein is CASSQASGRLDTQYF. CDR3 bases: TGTGCCAGCAGCCAAGCTAGCGGGAGGTTGGATACGCAGTATTTT.

The V gene is TRBV11-1, the J gene TRBJ2-5; D gene uncertain. This CDR3 comprises 13 residues. Germline lookup yields CDR1 SGHAT and CDR2 FQDESV (reference sequence). V was pared by 3 bases and J by 5 bases, with 10 bases between. The DNA for the CDR3 is TGTGCCAGCAGCTTTAAGGGCGGCGAGACCCAGTACTTC. This codes for CASSFKGGETQYF.

This chain connects TRBV6-5 to TRBJ2-3; TRBD2 matches 10 bases. Germline lookup yields CDR1 MNHEY and CDR2 SVGAGI. J gave up 5 bases and V 2 bases, and 7 bases lay outside the gene matches. CDR3 size: 16 residues. The CDR3 bases are TGTGCCAGCAGTTACCTGCGGCTAGCGGGAGAAGATACGCAGTATTTT. The encoded protein is CASSYLRLAGEDTQYF.

V and J are TRBV6-5 and TRBJ2-5; no firm D call. Trimming took off 7 bases at V and 3 bases at J, with 15 bases between the two ends. The CDR3 is made up of 14 amino acids. CDR1 and CDR2 from the germline V gene are MNHEY and SVGAGI. This chain's CDR3 is CASTPQDGKETQYF. The CDR3 nucleotides read TGTGCCAGCACACCTCAAGACGGAAAAGAGACCCAGTACTTC.